This TCR beta chain came from a study of T cell changes during pregnancy in multiple sclerosis. Libraries were prepared by immunoSEQ multiplex PCR; TCRdb keeps only in-frame clonotypes and omits some of them. The top ten hold around 2% of the sample, which has approximately 51,000 clones, around 93% seen once. The CDR3 spans 17 residues. V was pared by 5 bases and J by 6 bases, with 8 bases of the junction left unmatched. The germline gives CDR1 SGHTA, CDR2 FQGTGA. This sequence joins TRBV7-3 and TRBJ2-2; 14 nucleotides align to TRBD2. The sample in question was peripheral blood, obtained in the second trimester of pregnancy. The receptor was derived from a female donor with multiple sclerosis, enrolled in a pregnancy study. CDR3 protein: CASSRGLAGGMAGELFF. CDR3 in DNA: TGTGCCAGCAGCCGAGGACTAGCGGGAGGTATGGCCGGGGAGCTGTTTTTT. Full variable domain (rest looked up from reference TRBV7-3 and TRBJ2-2): GAGVSQTPSNKVTEKGKYVELRCDPISGHTALYWYRQSLGQGPEFLIYFQGTGAADDSGLPNDRFFAVRPEGSVSTLKIQRTERGDSAVYLCASSRGLAGGMAGELFFGEGSRLTVL.